What follows is one T cell receptor (beta chain) and its context. What it binds is not known. The data were obtained in a study of vaccination and CD4 T cells after COVID-19. Treatment described: roughly 10-day PBMC culture with coronavirus spike peptide pools or control peptides (ViraFEST assay). Researchers used the Oncomine TCR Beta short-read assay to sequence DNA from cultured CD4+ T cells. TCRdb analysed the PCR reads with MiXCR anew, one entry per CDR3 protein. The top ten clones hold 5.2% of a sample with around 15,000 distinct CDR3 sequences, approximately 60% of them seen once. This receptor was obtained from a human donor who had recovered from COVID-19. Material: CD4+ T cells from blood, cultured in vitro, obtained after SARS-CoV-2 vaccination.

The CDR3 here is CASSLANGEKLFF. DNA for the CDR3: TGTGCCAGCAGCTTAGCGAATGGGGAAAAACTGTTTTTT. The chain recombines TRBV7-9 with TRBJ1-4; D remains ambiguous. Germline V lookup: CDR1 SEHNR, CDR2 FQNEAQ (reference sequence). The CDR3 loop spans 13 amino acids. The V and J ends lost 0 bases and 8 bases respectively, with 7 bases between them.